The sequence of this T cell receptor (beta chain) was determined in a study of T cell responses to AZD1222 COVID-19 vaccine (dated by TCRdb to 2020 to 2023). Background for the entire study: A total of about 250 trial participants underwent TCR sequencing, of whom under 220 had received two doses of AZD1222 and some 25 had received two doses of the MenACWY control vaccine. Trial participants were enrolled by age into 18-55, 56-69 and 70-plus year subgroups, with roughly 150, 30 and 60 TCR-sequenced participants respectively. The investigation overall reported the following: The 56-69-year group was small, and its depth increase did not reach significance, likely because of low power. Epitopes outside the regions mutated in the B.1.351 and B.1.1.7 variants were reportedly recognized by nearly half of the unique spike-specific TCRs. Because no samples from the day 14 peak response were available, repertoires could be characterized only after the peak T cell response. Conclusions about previously exposed vaccinees are limited because only five or six AZD1222 recipients were SARS-CoV-2 seropositive at baseline. After two AZD1222 doses, both the breadth and the depth of spike-specific TCRs were significantly higher than at day 0 and than in MenACWY recipients. Participants were mostly white British and included more females than males, and it was suggested by the authors that clonal diversity may have been underestimated. The vaccine-associated CD4 TCRs covered the entire spike protein, and the dominant responses fell in regions 160-218 and 743-854.

Taken from the germline V gene, the CDR1 and CDR2 loops are LGHNA and YSLEER. The cysteine opens and the phenylalanine closes a CDR3 of 14 amino acids. The only DNA kept is the CDR3, 42 bases in frame from the first base. V gives up 2 bases and J gives up 3 bases, and the segment between their germline ends measures 10 bases. Concerning this clone itself: No cognate antigen has been identified for it. Base-call qualities are not available, and no considerably larger clone is one nucleotide away.

In light of the paper, this sample's time point label describes: about 28 days (+/-7) after the second vaccine dose. AZD1222 recipients whose second dose came at about 4 weeks and those whose second dose came at about 12 weeks were combined into one group, since spike-specific TCR depth and breadth did not differ between the two schedules. The vaccinee samples were drawn from two UK trials, COV001 and COV002, one of which was a single-blind randomized controlled phase 2/3 trial testing AZD1222 (ChAdOx1 nCoV-19) in healthy adults. For TCRbeta chain sequencing, PBMC samples were collected from trial participants at day 0 and at day 28 after the second dose. The CDR3 regions of human TCRbeta chains were subjected to immunosequencing. The original methods were these. TCRs in the repertoires were matched against a reference library of SARS-CoV-2-specific TCRs that had been generated with the MIRA antigen-specificity platform. Breadth was defined as the fraction of unique TCRs that were SARS-CoV-2-associated. Depth was defined as the fraction of total T cells that were SARS-CoV-2-associated. Using the MIRA data, each spike-specific TCR was assigned both to the spike region to which the TCR was reactive and to a CD4 or CD8 class. Log10-transformed breadth and depth values were compared by one-way ANOVA with Sidak's multiple comparisons tests. This is the immuneACCESS table as TCRdb keeps it, with only in-frame sequences that have V and J called. A part of the clones is gone; compared with another copy, unresolved V genes explain less than half, and the rest is unexplained. V, J and clone size are those of that table, while D and trimming were read from the DNA. For this sample there are 150,000 to 180,000 clones; 87% appear just once. The ten biggest clones cover about 9.8% of the sample.

This clonotype originated in an adult who received the AZD1222 COVID-19 vaccine. The sample in question was peripheral blood, obtained 28 days after the second AZD1222 dose. The chain is assembled from TRBV4-3 and TRBJ2-5, with TRBD2 perhaps the D gene, on 5 matching bases. The CDR3 sequence is CASSQSSGKETQYF. The DNA is as follows: TGCGCCAGCAGCCAATCGAGCGGAAAAGAGACCCAGTACTTC.